This paragraph reports one T cell receptor (beta chain). The data are from a study of technical replicates of blood from a few donors. This CDR3 is 14 amino acids long. The germline V gene encodes CDR1 SGHNT and CDR2 YYREEE (reference sequence). V dropped 4 bases and J dropped 2; count of bases not matched to a gene: 5. Here immunoSEQ multiplex PCR was the method, and the copy in TCRdb shows in-frame clones only, minus some. The sample has over 55,000 clones, 85% to 90% seen once. The specimen was PBMCs. This TCR was sampled from a human donor in good health. Some clones in this sample may be carry-over from other donors' samples. The chain combines TRBV5-4 with TRBJ2-5, with 7 bases that match TRBD1. The CDR3 region has the DNA TGTGCCAGCAGCAATCGACAGGGACAAGAGACCCAGTACTTC. This codes for CASSNRQGQETQYF.